This TCR beta chain was obtained from a study of T cell repertoires in cytomegalovirus infection. The study's findings and limits: The ex vivo response was dominated by HLA-C-restricted CMV-specific TCR beta clonotypes.

As concerns this clonotype: Its target is not known.

The CDR3 is 15 residues long. Germline V CDR1 and CDR2: SGHVS, FNYEAQ. V was trimmed by 1 base and J by 2 bases, leaving 12 bases between them. Via MiXCR, TCRdb re-called the reads, giving one row per CDR3 protein. The sample records roughly 69,000 distinct CDR3 sequences, 20% to 25% being singletons. This chain links TRBV7-6 with TRBJ2-7; TRBD1 might be the D (5 bases). This specimen consisted of CD8+ T cells from cultured PBMCs, obtained from culture after CMV antigen stimulation. This TCR was recovered from a human donor in good health (CMV status not recorded). Some clones in this sample may be carry-over from other donors' samples. CDR3 region: CASSLEAPGTYEQYF. CDR3 bases: TGTGCCAGCAGCTTAGAGGCCCCAGGGACCTACGAGCAGTACTTC.